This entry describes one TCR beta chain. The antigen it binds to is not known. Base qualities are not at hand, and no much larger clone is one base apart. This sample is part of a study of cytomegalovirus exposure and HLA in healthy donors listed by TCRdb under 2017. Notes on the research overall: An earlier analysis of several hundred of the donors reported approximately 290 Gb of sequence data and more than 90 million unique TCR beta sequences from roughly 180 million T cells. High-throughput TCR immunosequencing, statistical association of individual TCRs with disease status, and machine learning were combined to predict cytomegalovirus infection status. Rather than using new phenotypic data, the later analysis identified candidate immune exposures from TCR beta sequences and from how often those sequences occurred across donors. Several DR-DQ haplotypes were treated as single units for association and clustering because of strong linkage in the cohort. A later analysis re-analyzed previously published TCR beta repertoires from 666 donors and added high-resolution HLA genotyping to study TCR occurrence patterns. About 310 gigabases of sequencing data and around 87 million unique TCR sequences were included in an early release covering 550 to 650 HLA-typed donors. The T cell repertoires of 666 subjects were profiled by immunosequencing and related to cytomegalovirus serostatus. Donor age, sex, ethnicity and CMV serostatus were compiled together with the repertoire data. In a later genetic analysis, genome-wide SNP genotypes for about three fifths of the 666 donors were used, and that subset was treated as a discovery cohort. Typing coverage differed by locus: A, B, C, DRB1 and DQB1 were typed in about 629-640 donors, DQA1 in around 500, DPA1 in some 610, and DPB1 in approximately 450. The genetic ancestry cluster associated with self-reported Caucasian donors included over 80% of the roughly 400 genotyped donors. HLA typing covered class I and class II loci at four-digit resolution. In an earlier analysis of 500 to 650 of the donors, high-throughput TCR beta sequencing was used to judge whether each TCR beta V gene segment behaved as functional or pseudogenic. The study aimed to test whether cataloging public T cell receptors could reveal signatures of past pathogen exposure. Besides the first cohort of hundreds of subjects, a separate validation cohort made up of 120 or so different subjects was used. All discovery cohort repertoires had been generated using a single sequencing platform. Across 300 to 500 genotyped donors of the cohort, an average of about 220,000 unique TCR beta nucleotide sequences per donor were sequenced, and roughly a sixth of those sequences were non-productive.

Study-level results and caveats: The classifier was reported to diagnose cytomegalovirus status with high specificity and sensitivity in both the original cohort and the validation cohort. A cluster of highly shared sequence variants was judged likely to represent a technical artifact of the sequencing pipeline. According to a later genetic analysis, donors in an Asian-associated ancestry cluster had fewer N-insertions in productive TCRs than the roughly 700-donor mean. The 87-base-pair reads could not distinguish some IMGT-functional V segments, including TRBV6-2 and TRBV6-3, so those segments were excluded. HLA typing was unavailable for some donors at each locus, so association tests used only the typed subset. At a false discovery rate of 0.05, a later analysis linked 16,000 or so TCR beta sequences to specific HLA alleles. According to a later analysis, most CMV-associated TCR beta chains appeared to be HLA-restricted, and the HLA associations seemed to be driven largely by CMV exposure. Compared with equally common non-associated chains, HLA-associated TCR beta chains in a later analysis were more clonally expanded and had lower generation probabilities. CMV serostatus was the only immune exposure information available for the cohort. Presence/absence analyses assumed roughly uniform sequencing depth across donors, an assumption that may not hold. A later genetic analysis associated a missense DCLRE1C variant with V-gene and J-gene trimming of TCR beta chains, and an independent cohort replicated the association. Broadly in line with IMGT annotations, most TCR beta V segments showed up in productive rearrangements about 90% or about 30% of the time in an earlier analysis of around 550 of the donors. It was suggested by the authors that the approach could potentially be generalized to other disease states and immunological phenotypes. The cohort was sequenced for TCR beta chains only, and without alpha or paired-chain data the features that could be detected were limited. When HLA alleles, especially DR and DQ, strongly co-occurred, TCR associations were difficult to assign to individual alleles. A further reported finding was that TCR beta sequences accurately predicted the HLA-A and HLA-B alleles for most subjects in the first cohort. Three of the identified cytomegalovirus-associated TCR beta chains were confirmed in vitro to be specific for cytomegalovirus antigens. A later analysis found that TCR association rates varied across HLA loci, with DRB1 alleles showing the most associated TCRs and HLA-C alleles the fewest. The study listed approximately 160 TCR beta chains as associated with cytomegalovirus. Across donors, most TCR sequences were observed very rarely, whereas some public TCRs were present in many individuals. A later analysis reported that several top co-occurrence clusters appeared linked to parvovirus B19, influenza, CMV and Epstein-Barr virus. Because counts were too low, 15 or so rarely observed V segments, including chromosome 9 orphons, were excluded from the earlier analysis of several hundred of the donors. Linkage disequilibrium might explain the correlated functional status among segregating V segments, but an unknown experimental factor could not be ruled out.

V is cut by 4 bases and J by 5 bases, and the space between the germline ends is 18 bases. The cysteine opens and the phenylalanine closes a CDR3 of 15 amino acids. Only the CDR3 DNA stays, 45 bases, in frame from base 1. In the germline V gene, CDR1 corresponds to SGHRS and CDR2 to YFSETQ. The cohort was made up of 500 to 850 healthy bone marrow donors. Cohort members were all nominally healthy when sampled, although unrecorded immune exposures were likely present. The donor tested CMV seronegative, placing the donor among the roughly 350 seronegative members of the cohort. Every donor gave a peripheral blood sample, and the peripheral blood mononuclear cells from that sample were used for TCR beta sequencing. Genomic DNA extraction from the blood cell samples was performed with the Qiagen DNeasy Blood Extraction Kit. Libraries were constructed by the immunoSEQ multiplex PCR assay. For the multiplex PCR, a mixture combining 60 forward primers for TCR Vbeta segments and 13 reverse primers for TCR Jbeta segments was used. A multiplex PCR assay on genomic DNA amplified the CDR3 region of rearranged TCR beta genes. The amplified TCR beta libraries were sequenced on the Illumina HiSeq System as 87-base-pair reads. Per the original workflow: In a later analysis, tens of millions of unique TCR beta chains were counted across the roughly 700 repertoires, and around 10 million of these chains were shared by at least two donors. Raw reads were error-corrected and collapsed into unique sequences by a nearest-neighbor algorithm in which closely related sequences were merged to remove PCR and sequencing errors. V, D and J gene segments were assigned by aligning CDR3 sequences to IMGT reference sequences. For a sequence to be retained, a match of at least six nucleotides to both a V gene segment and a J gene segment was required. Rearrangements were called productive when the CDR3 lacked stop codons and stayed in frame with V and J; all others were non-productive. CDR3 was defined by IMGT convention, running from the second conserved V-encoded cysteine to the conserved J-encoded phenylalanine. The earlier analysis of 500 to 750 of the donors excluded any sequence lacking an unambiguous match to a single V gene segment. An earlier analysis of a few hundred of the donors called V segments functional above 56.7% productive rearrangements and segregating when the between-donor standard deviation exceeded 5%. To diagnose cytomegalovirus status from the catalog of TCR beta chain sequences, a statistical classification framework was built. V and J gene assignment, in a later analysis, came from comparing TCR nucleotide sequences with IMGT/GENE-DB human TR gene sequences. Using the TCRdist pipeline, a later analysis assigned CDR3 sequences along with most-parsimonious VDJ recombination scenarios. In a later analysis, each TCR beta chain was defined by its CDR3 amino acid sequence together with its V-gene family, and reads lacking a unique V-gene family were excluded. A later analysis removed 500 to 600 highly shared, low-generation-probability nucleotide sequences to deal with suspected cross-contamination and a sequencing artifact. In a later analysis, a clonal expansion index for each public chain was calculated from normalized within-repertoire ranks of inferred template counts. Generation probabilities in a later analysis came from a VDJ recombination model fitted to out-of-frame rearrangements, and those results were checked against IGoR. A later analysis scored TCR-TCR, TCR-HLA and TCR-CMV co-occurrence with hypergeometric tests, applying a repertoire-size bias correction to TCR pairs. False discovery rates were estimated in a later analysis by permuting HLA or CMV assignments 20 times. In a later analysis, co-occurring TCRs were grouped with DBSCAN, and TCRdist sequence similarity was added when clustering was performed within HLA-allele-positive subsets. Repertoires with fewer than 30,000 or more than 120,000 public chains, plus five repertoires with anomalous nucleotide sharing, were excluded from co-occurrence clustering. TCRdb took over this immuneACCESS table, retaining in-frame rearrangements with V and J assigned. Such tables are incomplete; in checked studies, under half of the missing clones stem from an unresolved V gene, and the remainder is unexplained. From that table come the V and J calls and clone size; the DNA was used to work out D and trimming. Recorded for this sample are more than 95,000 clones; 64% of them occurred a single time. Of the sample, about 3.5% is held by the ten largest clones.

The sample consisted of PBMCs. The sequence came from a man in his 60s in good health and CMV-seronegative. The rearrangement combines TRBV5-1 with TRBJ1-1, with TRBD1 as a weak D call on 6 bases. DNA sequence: TGCGCCAGCAGCCCGGGGGGGGGCGCGGGAACTGAAGCTTTCTTT. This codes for CASSPGGGAGTEAFF.